These 28 T cell receptor beta chains were sequenced from one sample in a study of stem cell transplantation in POMP-related autoinflammatory disease. Only in-frame clones appear in the TCRdb table, and some are missing; sequencing was by immunoSEQ multiplex PCR. Altogether roughly 68,000 clones are present, approximately 90% being singletons, with the ten largest covering about 0.66%. This specimen was CD4+ T cells from PBMCs, taken after stem cell transplantation. The receptors here all came from a human patient with POMP-related autoinflammation and immune dysregulation (PRAID). A share of the T cells may be of graft donor origin.

This clone was recorded once. V is TRBV2 and J is TRBJ1-4, with D possibly TRBD1 on 5 matching bases. This CDR3 is 13 amino acids long. The V gene lost 7 bases and the J gene lost 3 bases, with 9 bases spanning the gap. Per germline, CDR1 SNHLY and CDR2 FYNNEI. This CDR3 is CASKATANEKLFF. The DNA for the CDR3 is TGTGCCAGCAAGGCGACAGCTAATGAAAAACTGTTTTTT. The full variable domain, its missing parts supplied by reference TRBV2 and TRBJ1-4, is EPEVTQTPSHQVTQMGQEVILRCVPISNHLYFYWYRQILGQKVEFLVSFYNNEISEKSEIFDDQFSVERPDGSNFTLKIRSTKLEDSAMYFCASKATANEKLFFGSGTQLSVL.

The rearrangement joins TRBV5-6 to TRBJ2-3, with 8 bases fitting TRBD1. J gave up 6 bases and V 0 bases, and 6 bases lay outside the gene matches. The CDR3 covers 15 residues. In germline, CDR1 is SGHDT, CDR2 YYEEEE. The CDR3 loop reads CASSLEGQGTDTQYF. For the CDR3, the DNA is TGTGCCAGCAGCTTGGAAGGACAGGGTACTGATACGCAGTATTTT.

The V gene is TRBV21-1, the J gene TRBJ1-4; TRBD1 is taken as the D call from the table, unchecked against the DNA. TRBV21-1 is marked as a pseudogene. The CDR3 loop spans 16 amino acids. As DNA, the CDR3 is TGTGCCAGCAGCAAACCCAGGGCCGCGGCTAATGAAAAACTGTTTTTT. Translating gives CASSKPRAAANEKLFF.

The chain uses TRBV29-1 and TRBJ2-1; unclear D gene. The CDR3 runs 13 residues. The germline V and J ends were trimmed by 0 bases and 4 bases, with 7 bases remaining between them. Germline V lookup: CDR1 SQVTM, CDR2 ANQGSEA. The CDR3 reads CSVEETRYNEQFF. The DNA for the CDR3 is TGCAGCGTTGAAGAGACACGTTACAATGAGCAGTTCTTC.

The chain recombines TRBV5-6 with TRBJ2-2, with 12 positions matching TRBD2. This CDR3 contains 17 residues. Trimming removed 0 bases from V and 3 bases from J; junction bases left unmatched: 3. Germline V gene sequence: CDR1 SGHDT, CDR2 YYEEEE. The CDR3 DNA follows: TGTGCCAGCAGCTTGGGACTAGCGGGAGTCCACACCGGGGAGCTGTTTTTT. It encodes CASSLGLAGVHTGELFF.

The chain recombines TRBV5-1 with TRBJ2-7; 11 positions match TRBD1. This CDR3 region has 14 residues. CDR1 is SGHRS, CDR2 YFSETQ, per germline. Unmatched junction bases numbered 5, after V lost 4 bases and J lost 5 bases. CDR3 protein: CASSAGQGGDEQYV. CDR3 nucleotide sequence: TGCGCCAGCAGCGCGGGACAGGGGGGAGACGAGCAGTACGTC.

The chain has TRBV10-1 and TRBJ2-1; TRBD2 aligns across 7 bases. CDR1 is WNHNN and CDR2 is SYGVQD in the germline V gene (reference sequence). The CDR3 spans 14 residues. The V and J ends lost 6 bases and 6 bases, in that order; junction bases with no gene match: 8. The CDR3 region has the DNA TGCGCCAGCAGCGAATCGCTAGCGGTCAATGAGCAGTTCTTC. Its protein is CASSESLAVNEQFF.

J is TRBJ2-5 and V is TRBV18; possibly TRBD1 for D (5 bases). This CDR3 region has 15 residues. From germline, CDR1 is KGHSH and CDR2 LQKENI. The V end lost 0 bases, the J end lost 4 bases, and 12 bases lay between the germline ends. The CDR3 loop is CASSPPTARGETQYF. CDR3 in DNA: TGTGCCAGCTCACCACCCACGGCTAGGGGAGAGACCCAGTACTTC.

The CDR3 sequence is CASSDHLATNIQYF. The CDR3 nucleotides read TGTGCCAGCAGTGATCATTTGGCGACGAACATTCAGTACTTC. The J gene is TRBJ2-4, the V gene TRBV27; no definite D call. This CDR3 spans 14 amino acids. Germline CDR1 reads MNHEY; CDR2 reads SMNVEV (reference sequence). The V gene lost 5 bases and the J gene lost 7 bases, with 15 bases spanning the gap.

The rearrangement uses TRBV6-5 and TRBJ1-2, with D uncertain. The germline V gene encodes CDR1 MNHEY and CDR2 SVGAGI. Trimming shortened V by 6 bases and J by 0 bases, and 14 bases separated the two germline ends. This CDR3 comprises 15 residues. CDR3 loop: CASSLRQDPNYGYTF. In DNA form, the CDR3 reads TGTGCCAGCAGCCTGAGACAAGATCCTAACTATGGCTACACCTTC.

The genes are TRBV18 and TRBJ2-3, with a possible D match to TRBD1 (5 bases). This CDR3 has 14 amino acids. Deletions cut 2 bases from V and 2 bases from J, with 8 bases between. CDR1 is KGHSH, CDR2 LQKENI, per germline. CDR3 sequence: CASSPGAATDTQYF. The CDR3 coding sequence is TGTGCCAGCTCACCAGGGGCGGCCACAGATACGCAGTATTTT.

V gene TRBV20-1 combines with J gene TRBJ2-2; D is undetermined. The germline CDR1 and CDR2 sequences are DFQATT and SNEGSKA (reference sequence). The V gene lost 3 bases and the J gene lost 0 bases, with 8 bases spanning the gap. This CDR3 spans 14 amino acids. CDR3 sequence reads: CSASADTNTGELFF. In nucleotides, the CDR3 is TGCAGTGCTAGTGCGGATACGAACACCGGGGAGCTGTTTTTT.

The rearrangement joins TRBV3-1 (or the pseudogene TRBV3-2) to TRBJ2-5, with 11 bases matching TRBD2. The trim removed 4 bases at V and 3 bases at J, leaving 1 base unmatched. This CDR3 contains 14 residues. The germline V gene encodes CDR1 LGHDT and CDR2 YNNKEL (reference sequence). The CDR3 DNA follows: TGTGCCAGCAGCCCGGGACTAGCGGAAGAGACCCAGTACTTC. It translates to CASSPGLAEETQYF.

The V call is TRBV2, the J call TRBJ2-3, with 11 bases identical to TRBD2. The CDR3 has 13 residues. The germline V gene encodes CDR1 SNHLY and CDR2 FYNNEI. The ends lost 4 bases at V and 8 bases at J; junction bases unmatched: 2. Here the CDR3 DNA reads TGTGCCAGCAGTGTACTAGCGGGAGTTACGCAGTATTTT. Residues: CASSVLAGVTQYF.

This rearrangement joins TRBV28 to TRBJ1-1; 8 nucleotides match TRBD1. The CDR3 sequence is 14 residues long. V was clipped by 7 bases and J by 0 bases; unmatched bases: 4. Germline V gene sequence: CDR1 MDHEN, CDR2 SYDVKM. Here the CDR3 reads CASTNRGMNTEAFF. CDR3 in DNA: TGTGCCAGCACCAACAGGGGGATGAACACTGAAGCTTTCTTT.

The chain uses TRBV11-2 and TRBJ1-2; TRBD1 might be the D (6 bases). This CDR3 spans 15 amino acids. V gave up 1 base and J gave up 10 bases, with 19 bases separating them. Germline V CDR1 and CDR2: SGHAT, FQNNGV. The CDR3 region is CASSLGGGGLRVYTF. CDR3 bases: TGTGCCAGCAGCTTAGGAGGGGGGGGCCTCAGGGTCTACACCTTC.

CDR3 loop: CATSDSPAGGSPNTGELFF. The CDR3 DNA is TGTGCCACCAGTGATTCCCCAGCGGGGGGGAGCCCGAACACCGGGGAGCTGTTTTTT. The chain has TRBV24-1 and TRBJ2-2, with TRBD2 identical over 10 bases. This CDR3 contains 19 residues. Per germline, CDR1 KGHDR and CDR2 SFDVKD. The junction had 8 bases not matched to a gene; V was cut back by 2 bases and J by 0 bases.

This sequence joins TRBV7-2 and TRBJ2-3, with D perhaps TRBD2 (5 bases). Germline V gene sequence: CDR1 SGHTA, CDR2 FQGNSA. This CDR3 has 15 amino acids. The germline V and J ends were trimmed by 4 bases and 3 bases, with 14 bases remaining between them. The DNA for the CDR3 is TGTGCCAGCAGCTACTACGGGGTGGGGACAGATACGCAGTATTTT. Its translation is CASSYYGVGTDTQYF.

This chain connects TRBV10-3 to TRBJ2-2; 7 bases match TRBD2. V was clipped by 6 bases and J by 7 bases; unmatched bases: 8. The CDR3 is made up of 14 amino acids. Germline-derived CDR1 and CDR2 are ENHRY and SYGVKD. The DNA of the CDR3 is TGTGCCATCAGAACCAGTTGGGGGGGCGGGGAGCTGTTTTTT. It specifies CAIRTSWGGGELFF.

The V gene is TRBV9, the J gene TRBJ2-3; D is ambiguous. V lost 4 bases and J 2 bases, leaving 5 bases between the germline ends. Germline V gives CDR1 SGDLS, CDR2 YYNGEE. The CDR3 spans 12 residues. As DNA, the CDR3 is TGTGCCAGCAGCCCATTCACAGATACGCAGTATTTT. Its protein product is CASSPFTDTQYF.

The V call is TRBV19, the J call TRBJ2-7, with 9 bases identical to TRBD1. J lost 3 bases, V lost 5 bases, and 8 bases had no gene match. CDR3 length: 15 residues. Germline V gene lookup returns CDR1 LNHDA and CDR2 SQIVND (reference sequence). CDR3 in amino acids: CASSPGTGKNYEQYF. The CDR3 bases are TGTGCCAGTAGTCCCGGGACAGGGAAAAACTACGAGCAGTACTTC.

V is TRBV6-6 and J is TRBJ2-6; 8 nucleotides agree with TRBD1. This CDR3 is built from 17 residues. V lost 6 bases to trimming and J lost 1 base; unmatched junction nucleotides: 8. CDR1 MNHNY and CDR2 SVGAGI come from the germline V gene (reference sequence). CDR3 sequence reads: CASSRQGPHSGANVLTF. The CDR3 DNA follows: TGTGCCAGCAGCCGACAGGGGCCCCATTCTGGGGCCAACGTCCTGACTTTC.

The genes are TRBV28 and TRBJ1-1; 8 bases line up with TRBD1. From germline, CDR1 is MDHEN and CDR2 SYDVKM. CDR3 size: 15 residues. The ends lost 4 bases at V and 0 bases at J; junction bases unmatched: 4. The CDR3 loop reads CASSSRTGLNTEAFF. DNA of the CDR3: TGTGCCAGCAGTTCTCGGACAGGGCTGAACACTGAAGCTTTCTTT.

V gene TRBV7-9 combines with J gene TRBJ1-1, with unresolved D. Germline V gene data show CDR1 as SEHNR and CDR2 as FQNEAQ (reference sequence). Deletions cut 0 bases from V and 7 bases from J, with 9 bases between. CDR3 length: 13 residues. Here the CDR3 reads CASSLAHGLEAFF. The CDR3 DNA follows: TGTGCCAGCAGCTTAGCGCATGGGCTTGAAGCTTTCTTT.

The V call is TRBV7-2, the J call TRBJ1-5; TRBD1 might be the D (5 bases). The CDR3 is 13 residues long. The V and J ends lost 1 base and 9 bases respectively, with 10 bases between them. The V gene's germline CDR1 is SGHTA and CDR2 FQGNSA. The CDR3 region has the DNA TGTGCCAGCAGCTTAGATGGGGGGATGCCCCAGCATTTT. Translation gives CASSLDGGMPQHF.

This chain links TRBV7-3 with TRBJ2-2; D perhaps matches TRBD2 (6 bases). This CDR3 comprises 16 residues. V was trimmed by 5 bases and J by 4 bases, leaving 17 bases between them. Germline CDR1 is SGHTA and CDR2 is FQGTGA. The CDR3 loop reads CASSPRVGGSTGELFF. DNA of the CDR3: TGTGCCAGCAGCCCTCGTGTCGGAGGGAGCACCGGGGAGCTGTTTTTT.

The chain joins TRBV18 to TRBJ1-4, with D maybe TRBD1 (6 bases). CDR1 and CDR2 (germline): KGHSH, LQKENI. CDR3 length equals 16 residues. V was trimmed by 0 bases and J by 7 bases, leaving 15 bases between them. CDR3 DNA: TGTGCCAGCTCACCACCTCGCACAGGGCAGGGTGAAAAACTGTTTTTT. This codes for CASSPPRTGQGEKLFF.

The chain joins TRBV2 to TRBJ2-6, with TRBD1 identical over 7 bases. The germline gives CDR1 SNHLY, CDR2 FYNNEI. The CDR3 is 15 amino acids. Unmatched junction bases numbered 2, after V lost 3 bases and J lost 3 bases. The CDR3, as DNA: TGTGCCAGCAGTGAGACAGGGATTGGGGCCAACGTCCTGACTTTC. Translated, it gives CASSETGIGANVLTF.